Listed below are T cell receptor beta chains from one sample, sequenced in a study of graft-versus-host responses after intestinal transplantation. The table came from immunoSEQ multiplex PCR; TCRdb's copy has only in-frame clones and leaves some out. The repertoire consists of roughly 100,000 clones, with more than 75% occurring once and the leading ten covering roughly 1%. Antigen specificity for these receptors is unknown. The source was unstimulated CD4+ T cells sorted from spleen or lymph node cells, collected before intestinal transplant. The receptor set was obtained from a human donor who received an intestinal transplant. CDR3s include the opening cysteine and the closing phenylalanine or tryptophan. The order of the fields is V gene, J gene, clone size, D gene, CDR3 DNA, CDR3 protein. D genes are given only for firm matches. Rows give clone size only sometimes, using once, few, many, or a class for an expanded clone.

TRBV20-1	TRBJ2-5	-	-	TGCAGTGCTAGGGGAGAGACCCAGTACTTC	CSARGETQYF
TRBV12-5	TRBJ2-3	once	-	TGTGCTAGTGGTTTGGTACTGGCTAGCCTACGCACAGATACGCAGTATTTT	CASGLVLASLRTDTQYF
TRBV6-6	TRBJ2-3	-	TRBD2	TGTGCCAGCTCAGGCCGGGGCGGGGGGAACACAGATACGCAGTATTTT	CASSGRGGGNTDTQYF
TRBV7-3	TRBJ2-5	once	-	TGTGCCAGCAGCCCGCAGCGACAAGAGACCCAGTACTTC	CASSPQRQETQYF
TRBV2	TRBJ1-4	once	TRBD1	TGTGCCAGCTACGACCGGACAGGGGGTGAAAAACTGTTTTTT	CASYDRTGGEKLFF
TRBV6-5	TRBJ2-5	-	-	TGTGCCAGCAGTGACGGATACCAAGAGACCCAGTACTTC	CASSDGYQETQYF
TRBV6-6	TRBJ1-1	-	-	TGTGCCAGCAGTTACTCTGCCGCTCTCGCTTTCTTT	CASSYSAALAFF
TRBV2	TRBJ2-1	once	TRBD2	TGTGCCAGCAGTGCCCCCTTAGGGGCGGGAGGGCCATGGAGTGAGCAGTTCTTC	CASSAPLGAGGPWSEQFF
TRBV2	TRBJ2-3	-	-	TGTGCCATAGGACGGGCAGCTAGCACAGATACGCAGTATTTT	CAIGRAASTDTQYF
TRBV7-9	TRBJ1-1	-	-	TGTGCCAGCAGCTCAAGAAGGGTGAACACTGAAGCTTTCTTT	CASSSRRVNTEAFF
TRBV6-6	TRBJ1-1	-	-	TGTGCCAGCAGCCCGAAGTTGAACACTGAAGCTTTCTTT	CASSPKLNTEAFF
TRBV5-1	TRBJ2-2	few	-	TGCGCCAGCAGCAGGGGGACCGGGGAGCTGTTTTTT	CASSRGTGELFF
TRBV9	TRBJ1-2	-	TRBD1	TGTGCCAGCAGCTGGGGACAGGGGGACTATGGCTACACCTTC	CASSWGQGDYGYTF
TRBV28	TRBJ2-7	-	-	TGTGCCAGCAGTCATCCCTTTGAGGGCACCTACGAGCAGTACTTC	CASSHPFEGTYEQYF
TRBV19	TRBJ2-7	-	TRBD2	TGTGCCAGTAGCCCCCAACCGACTAGCGGACCCTACGAGCAGTACTTC	CASSPQPTSGPYEQYF
TRBV28	TRBJ1-3	once	-	TGTGCCAGCAGCTCGGGACCCGGCGGTGGAAACACCATATATTTT	CASSSGPGGGNTIYF
TRBV25-1	TRBJ1-4	-	-	TGTGCCAGCAGGGGGGATAAGGTCGTCGCTGAAAAACTGTTTTTT	CASRGDKVVAEKLFF
TRBV6-5	TRBJ1-2	-	TRBD1	TGTGCCAGCAGCCCAGGGGGCGGTAATGGCTACACCTTC	CASSPGGGNGYTF
TRBV5-1	TRBJ1-2	-	-	TGCGCCAGCAGCCCCGACAGGATTTCAGTCTATGGCTACACCTTC	CASSPDRISVYGYTF
TRBV7-9	TRBJ1-2	-	-	TGTGCCAGCAGCTTGACACCGTCTGGCTATGGCTACACCTTC	CASSLTPSGYGYTF
TRBV4-2	TRBJ1-1	-	-	TGTGCCAGCAGCCACGTCGAAAGATCGAAAGCTTTCTTT	CASSHVERSKAFF
TRBV5-4	TRBJ2-1	-	TRBD2	TGTGCCAGCAGCTTACTAGCGGGCTCCTACAATGAGCAGTTCTTC	CASSLLAGSYNEQFF
TRBV6-5	TRBJ1-4	once	-	TGTGCCAGCAGCCGCACCGCAACTAATGAAAAACTGTTTTTT	CASSRTATNEKLFF
TRBV18	TRBJ1-2	-	TRBD1	TGTGCCAGCTCACCAACAGGACAGGGCGATGGCTACACCTTC	CASSPTGQGDGYTF
TRBV6-1	TRBJ1-2	once	-	TGTGCCAGCAGGGCAGGGGACTATGGCTACACCTTC	CASRAGDYGYTF
TRBV11-2	TRBJ2-4	few	TRBD2	TGTGCCAGCAGCGTGACAGCGGGAGGGGGGAACATTCAGTACTTC	CASSVTAGGGNIQYF
TRBV7-3	TRBJ2-1	-	-	TGTGCCAGCAGCTTAACGAGCTCCCTAGGGGATGAGCAGTTCTTC	CASSLTSSLGDEQFF
TRBV6-5	TRBJ1-5	-	-	TGTGCCAGCAGGTATCTAGACCAGCCCCAGCATTTT	CASRYLDQPQHF
TRBV5-4	TRBJ2-5	-	-	TGTGCCAGCAGCTTGGTGGCAGGGGCAAGGACCCAGTACTTC	CASSLVAGARTQYF
TRBV28	TRBJ2-7	-	TRBD1	TGTGCCAGCAGTTCCCCTCCCGGACAGGGAGGAACCTACGAGCAGTACTTC	CASSSPPGQGGTYEQYF
TRBV7-7	TRBJ2-7	-	TRBD1	TGTGCCAGCAGCCCGTACGGTGCAGGGGGCTCCTACGAGCAGTACTTC	CASSPYGAGGSYEQYF
TRBV14	TRBJ2-5	-	-	TGTGCCAGCAGCCAACTGGGTGGAGAGACCCAGTACTTC	CASSQLGGETQYF
TRBV10-2	TRBJ2-1	-	TRBD2	TGCGCCAGCAAGGACTTAGGACTAGATAGAAATGAGCAGTTCTTC	CASKDLGLDRNEQFF